This record covers a single TCR beta chain. Its specificity is unknown. The data stem from a study of blood T cells in healthy people across ages. Regarding the study as a whole: Age advanced and TCR beta diversity per million T cells fell, roughly linearly.

Primers used in a second PCR of roughly 6 to 12 cycles were a sample-barcoded 5' primer and a J-beta primer mix. TCRdb processed the 5' RACE reads anew with MiXCR; each CDR3 protein has one entry. The sample includes about 690,000 distinct CDR3 sequences, 35% to 50% seen only once; the top ten take around 30%. Donors were systemically healthy Caucasian individuals from Russia aged about 6 to 90 years. The junction had 5 bases not matched to a gene; V was cut back by 5 bases and J by 1 base. CDR1 and CDR2 from the germline V gene are LGHNA and YNFKEQ. The CDR3 has 16 residues. The V and J genes are TRBV4-2 and TRBJ2-2; the match to TRBD2 covers 9 bases. This sequence originates from an elderly man in good health. Sample: blood. CDR3 coding DNA: TGTGCCAGCAGCTTCGATAGCGGGGGGAACACCGGGGAGCTGTTTTTT. Protein product: CASSFDSGGNTGELFF.